The subject of this entry is one T cell receptor (beta chain). This CDR3 contains 15 residues. V lost 1 base to trimming and J lost 3 bases; unmatched junction nucleotides: 1. Germline CDR1 reads SGHTA; CDR2 reads FQGNSA. Enrollment of patients from Seattle took place during active infection, with longitudinal follow-up. Profiling relied on immunoSEQ multiplex PCR, and the TCRdb table lists in-frame clones only, not all of them. The sample has about 89,000 clones, about 77% seen once; the top ten hold roughly 6%. These data come from a study of blood T cell repertoires in COVID-19. Study-level background: Whether acute or convalescent, the COVID-19 samples came from the United States, Italy and Spain. PBMCs, B-cell-depleted T cells, or T cells were the source of the cDNA or gDNA that made up the material.

The specimen was peripheral blood. The rearrangement links TRBV7-2 to TRBJ1-3; 9 bases are a match to TRBD1. The origin of this receptor is a man aged 70 or older with COVID-19, enrolled during active disease. CDR3 nucleotide sequence: TGTGCCAGCAGCTTAGGGACAGGGGTTGGAAACACCATATATTTT. Translating gives CASSLGTGVGNTIYF.